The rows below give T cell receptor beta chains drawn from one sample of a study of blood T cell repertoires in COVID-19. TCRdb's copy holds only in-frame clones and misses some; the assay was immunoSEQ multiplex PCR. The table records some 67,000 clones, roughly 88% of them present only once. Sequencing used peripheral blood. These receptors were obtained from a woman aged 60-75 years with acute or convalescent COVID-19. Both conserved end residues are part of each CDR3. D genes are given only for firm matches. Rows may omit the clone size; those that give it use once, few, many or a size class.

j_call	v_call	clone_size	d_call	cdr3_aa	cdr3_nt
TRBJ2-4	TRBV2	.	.	CASNKWVGQNIQYF	TGTGCCAGCAACAAATGGGTGGGGCAAAACATTCAGTACTTC
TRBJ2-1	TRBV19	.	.	CASSIIAVTGEQFF	TGTGCCAGTAGTATAATAGCAGTGACGGGTGAGCAGTTCTTC
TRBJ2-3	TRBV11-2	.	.	CASSLAGPDTQYF	TGTGCCAGCAGCTTAGCAGGGCCAGATACGCAGTATTTT
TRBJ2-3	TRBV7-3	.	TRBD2	CASSLAGGNTDTQYF	TGTGCCAGCAGCTTAGCGGGAGGAAACACAGATACGCAGTATTTT
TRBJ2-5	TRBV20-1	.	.	CSARRETQYF	TGCAGTGCTAGACGAGAGACCCAGTACTTC
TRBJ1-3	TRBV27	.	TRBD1	CASRSNRQGMSGNTIYF	TGTGCCAGCAGAAGCAACCGACAGGGAATGAGTGGAAACACCATATATTTT
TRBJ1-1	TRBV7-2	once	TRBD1	CASSPSRGLVTEAFF	TGTGCCAGCAGCCCGTCCAGGGGGCTAGTCACTGAAGCTTTCTTT
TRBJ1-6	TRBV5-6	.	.	CASSLGVELGSSYNSPLHF	TGTGCCAGCAGCTTGGGGGTTGAGTTGGGGAGCTCCTATAATTCACCCCTCCACTTT
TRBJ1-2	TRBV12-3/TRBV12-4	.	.	CASSRTANYGYTF	TGTGCCAGCAGCCGGACAGCTAACTATGGCTACACCTTC
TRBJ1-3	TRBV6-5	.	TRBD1	CASRSTGSSGNTIYF	TGTGCCAGCAGGTCGACAGGGAGCTCTGGAAACACCATATATTTT
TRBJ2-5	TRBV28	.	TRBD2	CASRASGGSGETQYF	TGTGCCAGCAGGGCTAGCGGGGGATCCGGGGAGACCCAGTACTTC
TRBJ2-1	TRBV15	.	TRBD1	CATTGTGGSYNEQFF	TGTGCCACCACGGGGACAGGGGGCTCCTACAATGAGCAGTTCTTC
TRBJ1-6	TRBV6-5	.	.	CASSRAEYNSPLHF	TGTGCCAGCAGCCGCGCGGAATATAATTCACCCCTCCACTTT
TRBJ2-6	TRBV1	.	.	CTSSQDPPVPSGANVLTF	TGCACCAGCAGCCAAGATCCTCCGGTCCCCTCTGGGGCCAACGTCCTGACTTTC
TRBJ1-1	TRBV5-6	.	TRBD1	CASSALRQGLSNTEAFF	TGTGCCAGCAGCGCCCTTAGACAGGGGCTATCGAACACTGAAGCTTTCTTT
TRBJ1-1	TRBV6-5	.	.	CASTRLRSNTEAFF	TGTGCCAGCACCCGATTGCGGTCGAACACTGAAGCTTTCTTT
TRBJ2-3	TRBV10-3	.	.	CAIGPGTDTQYF	TGTGCCATCGGCCCCGGCACAGATACGCAGTATTTT